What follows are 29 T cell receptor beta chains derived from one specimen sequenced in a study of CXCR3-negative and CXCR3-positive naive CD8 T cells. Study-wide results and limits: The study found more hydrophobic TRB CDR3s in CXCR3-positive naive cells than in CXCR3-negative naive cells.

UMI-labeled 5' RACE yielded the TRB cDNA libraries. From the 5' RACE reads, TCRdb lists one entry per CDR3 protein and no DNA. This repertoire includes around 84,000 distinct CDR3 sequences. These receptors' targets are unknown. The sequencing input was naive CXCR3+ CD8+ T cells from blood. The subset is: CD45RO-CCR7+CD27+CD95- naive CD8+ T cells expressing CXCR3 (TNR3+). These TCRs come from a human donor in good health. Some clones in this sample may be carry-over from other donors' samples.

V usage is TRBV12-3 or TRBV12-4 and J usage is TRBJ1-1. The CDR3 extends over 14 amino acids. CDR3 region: CASSDTGPNTEAFF.

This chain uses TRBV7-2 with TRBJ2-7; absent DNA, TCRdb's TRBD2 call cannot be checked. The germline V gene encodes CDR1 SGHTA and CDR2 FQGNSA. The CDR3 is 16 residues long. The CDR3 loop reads CASSPWASGNYYEQYF.

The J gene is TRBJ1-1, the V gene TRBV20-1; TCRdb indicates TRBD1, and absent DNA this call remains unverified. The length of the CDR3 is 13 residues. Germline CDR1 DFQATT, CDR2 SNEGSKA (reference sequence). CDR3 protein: CSAPGQGATEAFF.

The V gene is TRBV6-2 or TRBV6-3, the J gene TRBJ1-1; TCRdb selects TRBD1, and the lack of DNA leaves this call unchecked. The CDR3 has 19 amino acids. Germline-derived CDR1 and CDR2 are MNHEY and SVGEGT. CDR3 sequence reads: CASSFPSSFVTGMNTEAFF.

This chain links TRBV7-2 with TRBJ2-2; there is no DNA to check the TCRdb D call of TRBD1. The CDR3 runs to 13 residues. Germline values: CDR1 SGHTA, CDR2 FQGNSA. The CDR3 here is CASSGGAPGELFF. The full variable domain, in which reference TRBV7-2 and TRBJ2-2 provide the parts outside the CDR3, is GAGVSQSPSNKVTEKGKDVELRCDPISGHTALYWYRQSLGQGLEFLIYFQGNSAPDKSGLPSDRFSAERTGGSVSTLTIQRTQQEDSAVYLCASSGGAPGELFFGEGSRLTVL.

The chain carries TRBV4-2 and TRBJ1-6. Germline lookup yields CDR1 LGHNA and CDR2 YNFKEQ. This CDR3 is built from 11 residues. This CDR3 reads CASSPGSPLHF.

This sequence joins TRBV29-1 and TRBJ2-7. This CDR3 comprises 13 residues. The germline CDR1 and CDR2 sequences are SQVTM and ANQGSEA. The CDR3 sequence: CSVEVFPTYEQYF.

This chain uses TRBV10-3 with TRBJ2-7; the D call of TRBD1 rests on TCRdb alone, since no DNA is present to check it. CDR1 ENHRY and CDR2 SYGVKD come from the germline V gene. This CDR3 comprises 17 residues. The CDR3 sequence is CAISDHLSRSYLYEQYF.

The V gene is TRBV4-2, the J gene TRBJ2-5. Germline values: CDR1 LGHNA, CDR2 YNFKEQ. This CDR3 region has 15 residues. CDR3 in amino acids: CASSQDQDSVVVQYF.

This chain's CDR3 is CASSQENRGHYGYTF. This chain connects TRBV4-1 to TRBJ1-2; TCRdb selects TRBD1, and the lack of DNA leaves this call unchecked. This CDR3 is 15 amino acids long. Germline V gives CDR1 MGHRA, CDR2 YSYEKL.

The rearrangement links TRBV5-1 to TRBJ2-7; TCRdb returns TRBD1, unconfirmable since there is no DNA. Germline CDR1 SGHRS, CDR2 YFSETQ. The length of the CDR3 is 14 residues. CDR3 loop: CASSLGDRIYEQYF.

The CDR3 loop reads CASSSRPSGNTEAFF. The chain combines TRBV4-2 with TRBJ1-1. The CDR3 covers 15 residues. Germline values: CDR1 LGHNA, CDR2 YNFKEQ.

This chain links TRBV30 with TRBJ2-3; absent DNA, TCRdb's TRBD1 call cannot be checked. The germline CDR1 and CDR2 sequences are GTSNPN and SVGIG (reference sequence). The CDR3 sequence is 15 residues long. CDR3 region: CAWILGGISTDTQYF.

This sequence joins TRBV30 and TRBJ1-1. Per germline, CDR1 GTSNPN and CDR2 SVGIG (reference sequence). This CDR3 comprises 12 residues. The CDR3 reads CAWSEVHGEAFF.

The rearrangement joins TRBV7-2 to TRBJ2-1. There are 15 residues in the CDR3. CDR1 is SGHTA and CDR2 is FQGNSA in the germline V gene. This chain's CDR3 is CASSYQSSSYNEQFF.

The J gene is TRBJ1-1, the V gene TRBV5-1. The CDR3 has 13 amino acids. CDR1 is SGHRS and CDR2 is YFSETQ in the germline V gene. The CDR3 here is CASSLDQNTEAFF.

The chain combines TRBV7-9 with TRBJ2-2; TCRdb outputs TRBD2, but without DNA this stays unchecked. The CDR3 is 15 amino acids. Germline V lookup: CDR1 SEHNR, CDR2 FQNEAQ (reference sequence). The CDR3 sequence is CASAGDLTATGELFF.

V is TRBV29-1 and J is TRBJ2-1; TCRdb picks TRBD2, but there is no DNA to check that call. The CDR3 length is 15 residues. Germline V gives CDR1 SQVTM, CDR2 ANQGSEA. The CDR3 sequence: CSVPTSGGAWDEQFF.

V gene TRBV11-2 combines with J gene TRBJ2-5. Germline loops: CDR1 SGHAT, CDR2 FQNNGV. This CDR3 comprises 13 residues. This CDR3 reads CASSLYWGETQYF.

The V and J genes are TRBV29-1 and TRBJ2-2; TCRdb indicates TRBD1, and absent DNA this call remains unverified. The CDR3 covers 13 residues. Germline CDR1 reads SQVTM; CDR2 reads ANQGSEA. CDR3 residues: CSVGGQTTGELFF.

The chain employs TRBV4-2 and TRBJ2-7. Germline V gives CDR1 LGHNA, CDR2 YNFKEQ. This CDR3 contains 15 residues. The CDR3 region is CASSQIADSSYEQYF.

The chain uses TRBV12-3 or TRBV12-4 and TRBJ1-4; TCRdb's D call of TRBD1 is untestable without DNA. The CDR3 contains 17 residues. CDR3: CASRTTTGTRAGEKLFF.

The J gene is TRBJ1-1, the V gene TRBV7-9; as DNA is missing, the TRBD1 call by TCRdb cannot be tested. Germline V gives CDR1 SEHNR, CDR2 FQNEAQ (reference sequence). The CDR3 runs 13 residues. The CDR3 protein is CASNRAGITEAFF.

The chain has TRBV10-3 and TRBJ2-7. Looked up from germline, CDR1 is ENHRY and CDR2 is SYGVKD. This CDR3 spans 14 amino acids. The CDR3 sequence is CAISEDGGSYEQYF.

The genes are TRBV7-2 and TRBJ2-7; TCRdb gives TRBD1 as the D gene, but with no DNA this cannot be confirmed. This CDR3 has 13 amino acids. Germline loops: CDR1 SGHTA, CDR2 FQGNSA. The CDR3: CASSPTGSREQYF. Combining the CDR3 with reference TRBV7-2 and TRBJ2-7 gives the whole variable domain GAGVSQSPSNKVTEKGKDVELRCDPISGHTALYWYRQSLGQGLEFLIYFQGNSAPDKSGLPSDRFSAERTGGSVSTLTIQRTQQEDSAVYLCASSPTGSREQYFGPGTRLTVT.

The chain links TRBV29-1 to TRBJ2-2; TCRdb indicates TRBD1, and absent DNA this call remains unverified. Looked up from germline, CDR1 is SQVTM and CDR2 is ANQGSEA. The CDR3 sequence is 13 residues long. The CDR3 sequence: CSVLQGNTGELFF.

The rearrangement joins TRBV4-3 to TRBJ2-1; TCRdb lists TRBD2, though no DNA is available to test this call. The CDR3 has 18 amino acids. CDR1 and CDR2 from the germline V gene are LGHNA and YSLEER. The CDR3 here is CASSQGGGGGAAYNEQFF.

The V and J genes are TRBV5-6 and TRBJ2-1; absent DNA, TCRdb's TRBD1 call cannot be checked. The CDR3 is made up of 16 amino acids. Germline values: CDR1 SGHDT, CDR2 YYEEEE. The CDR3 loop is CASSLWFGGTYNEQFF.

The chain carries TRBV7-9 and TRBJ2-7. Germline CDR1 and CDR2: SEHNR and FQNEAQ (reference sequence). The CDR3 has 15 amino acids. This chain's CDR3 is CASSLDGVFPYEQYF.